This T cell receptor beta chain emerged from a study of blood T cell repertoires in COVID-19. In the study overall: Specimens from acute and convalescent COVID-19 originated in the United States, Italy and Spain. PBMCs, B-cell-depleted T cells, or T cells were the source of the cDNA or gDNA that made up the material.

Losses at the gene ends were 4 bases for V and 4 bases for J; bases not matched to a gene: 13. This CDR3 has 16 residues. CDR1 and CDR2 from the germline V gene are SQVTM and ANQGSEA. As processed by the authors: Reference gene primer amplification in the assay estimated nucleated cell counts. Profiling relied on immunoSEQ multiplex PCR, and the TCRdb table lists in-frame clones only, not all of them. V, J and clone size reflect that table, while D and trimming were determined from the DNA. The sample lists tens of thousands of clones, roughly 90% occurring once. The source is a woman older than 75 with active or convalescent COVID-19. Sequenced sample: peripheral blood. The chain combines TRBV29-1 with TRBJ1-1, with 9 bases matching TRBD1. The CDR3: CSVVGGQGLSVTEAFF. As DNA, the CDR3 is TGCAGCGTTGTAGGGGGACAGGGCCTTTCAGTCACTGAAGCTTTCTTT.